These 16 T cell receptor beta chains share one sample of origin, sequenced in a study of OX40 agonist ivuxolimab in advanced cancers. TCRdb's table, derived via immunoSEQ multiplex PCR, lists solely in-frame clones and lacks some. The table records tens of thousands of clones, roughly three quarters of them present only once. The specimen comprised CD4+ or CD8+ T cells sorted from blood, sampled in a trial of the OX40 agonist ivuxolimab. The receptors here all came from an adult with an advanced solid tumor such as melanoma, head and neck, liver or kidney cancer.

V gene TRBV11-2 combines with J gene TRBJ1-3, with unresolved D. The germline V gene encodes CDR1 SGHAT and CDR2 FQNNGV. This CDR3 comprises 15 residues. Trimming removed 1 base from V and 0 bases from J, with 7 bases in between. DNA for the CDR3: TGTGCCAGCAGCTTAGTAGGGTTCTCTGGAAACACCATATATTTT. Translation: CASSLVGFSGNTIYF.

The chain couples TRBV5-6 to TRBJ2-6, with D maybe TRBD1 (6 bases). Trimming shortened V by 6 bases and J by 0 bases, and 19 bases separated the two germline ends. The CDR3 has 18 amino acids. Germline-derived CDR1 and CDR2 are SGHDT and YYEEEE. The DNA of the CDR3 is TGTGCCAGCAACTTATTCGCCGGACAGCACTCTGGGGCCAACGTCCTGACTTTC. As protein: CASNLFAGQHSGANVLTF.

The chain recombines TRBV6-5 with TRBJ1-2, with 8 bases that match TRBD1. The CDR3 runs 15 residues. CDR1 and CDR2 (germline): MNHEY, SVGAGI. Losses at the gene ends were 8 bases for V and 3 bases for J; bases not matched to a gene: 11. The CDR3 DNA reads TGTGCCAGCTCCCGCGGGACAGGATATGACTATGGCTACACCTTC. Translated, it gives CASSRGTGYDYGYTF.

The V gene is TRBV29-1, the J gene TRBJ1-2, with a tentative D call TRBD1 (5 bases). Per the germline V gene, CDR1 is SQVTM and CDR2 is ANQGSEA. This CDR3 has 15 amino acids. V was clipped by 3 bases and J by 0 bases, with 14 bases between them. CDR3 sequence reads: CSVDSTRGTNYGYTF. CDR3 sequence (DNA): TGCAGCGTTGATTCCACCCGGGGGACTAACTATGGCTACACCTTC.

J is TRBJ2-1 and V is TRBV4-1, with 7 bases lining up with TRBD2. After removal of 1 base from V and 9 bases from J, the junction contained 18 bases not matched to a gene. The germline gives CDR1 MGHRA, CDR2 YSYEKL. This CDR3 has 18 amino acids. The CDR3 region has the DNA TGCGCCAGCAGCCAAGGCCTGAGAGGTCGGCGGGAGACGGGTGAGCAGTTCTTC. It translates to CASSQGLRGRRETGEQFF.

The chain joins TRBV14 to TRBJ1-1, with TRBD1 identical over 10 bases. V shed 4 bases, J shed 8 bases, and the junction held 7 bases outside the gene matches. Germline V gene data show CDR1 as SGHDN and CDR2 as FVKESK. This CDR3 is 14 amino acids long. CDR3 nucleotides: TGTGCCAGCAGCCTATACCGGGACAGGGGAGAAGCTTTCTTT. This codes for CASSLYRDRGEAFF.

The chain couples TRBV5-6 to TRBJ2-1, with a tentative D call TRBD1 (6 bases). The V and J ends lost 8 bases and 7 bases respectively, with 22 bases between them. This CDR3 spans 15 amino acids. Per the germline V gene, CDR1 is SGHDT and CDR2 is YYEEEE. This CDR3 is CARGNVGDTPNEQFF. CDR3 bases: TGTGCCAGAGGCAATGTAGGGGACACCCCTAATGAGCAGTTCTTC.

The chain uses TRBV6-5 and TRBJ1-2; TRBD1 matches 7 bases. The junction had 10 bases not matched to a gene; V was cut back by 2 bases and J by 4 bases. There are 16 residues in the CDR3. From germline, CDR1 is MNHEY and CDR2 SVGAGI. This CDR3 is CASSYPGQDGGYGYTF. The CDR3 DNA reads TGTGCCAGCAGTTACCCAGGACAGGATGGCGGCTATGGCTACACCTTC.

This chain links TRBV5-1 with TRBJ2-4; 7 positions agree with TRBD2. Trimming cost V 0 bases and J 8 bases; bases outside gene matches: 5. The V gene's germline CDR1 is SGHRS and CDR2 YFSETQ. The CDR3 contains 14 residues. The CDR3 region has the DNA TGCGCCAGCAGCTTGGCCGCGGGGGTGGACATTCAGTACTTC. It yields the protein CASSLAAGVDIQYF. The variable domain in full, with the rest retrieved from reference TRBV5-1 and TRBJ2-4, is KAGVTQTPRYLIKTRGQQVTLSCSPISGHRSVSWYQQTPGQGLQFLFEYFSETQRNKGNFPGRFSGRQFSNSRSEMNVSTLELGDSALYLCASSLAAGVDIQYFGAGTRLSVL.

The chain uses TRBV7-2 and TRBJ2-7, with a tentative D call TRBD2 (5 bases). The CDR3 contains 14 residues. Germline CDR1 is SGHTA and CDR2 is FQGNSA. V lost 5 bases, J lost 0 bases, and 11 bases lay in between. The CDR3 reads CASSPRTSSYEQYF. CDR3 DNA sequence: TGTGCCAGCAGCCCTCGGACTTCCTCCTACGAGCAGTACTTC.

A word on this clone: Since the CDR3 does not end with the conserved phenylalanine or tryptophan, this likely comes from a read error. Because the CDR3's place on the DNA is in doubt, the DNA is left out and the CDR3 is given as listed by TCRdb. The V gene is TRBV20-1, the J gene TRBJ1-1. Germline CDR1 DFQATT, CDR2 SNEGSKA (reference sequence). The CDR3 length equals 8 residues, ends included. CDR3 residues: CSAPRQPL.

This clone was found once. This chain uses TRBV5-1 with TRBJ2-5, with 9 bases fitting TRBD1. This CDR3 is built from 14 residues. Trimming at V came to 4 bases and at J to 2 bases, leaving 3 bases not matched to a gene. The germline gives CDR1 SGHRS, CDR2 YFSETQ. This chain's CDR3 is CASSPGQGQETQYF. The CDR3, as DNA: TGCGCCAGCAGCCCGGGACAGGGACAAGAGACCCAGTACTTC.

Here the CDR3 DNA reads TGTGCCAGCAGTTACGCCAGGAATTCTTTCTATGGCTACACCTTC. It is translated as CASSYARNSFYGYTF. The chain has TRBV6-5 and TRBJ1-2; unclear D gene. The CDR3 spans 15 residues. From germline, CDR1 is MNHEY and CDR2 SVGAGI. V was clipped by 2 bases and J by 4 bases, with 14 bases between them.

The V call is TRBV19, the J call TRBJ1-2, with TRBD1 matching 9 bases. CDR1 and CDR2 (germline): LNHDA, SQIVND (reference sequence). With V trimmed by 7 bases and J by 1 base, 16 bases remained unmatched. The CDR3 is made up of 18 amino acids. The CDR3 loop reads CASTNPIGRTGVNYGYTF. The CDR3 DNA sequence: TGTGCCAGTACCAACCCCATTGGAAGGACAGGGGTTAACTATGGCTACACCTTC.

The chain combines TRBV5-1 with TRBJ1-1, with D unclear. CDR1 is SGHRS and CDR2 is YFSETQ in the germline V gene. This CDR3 has 17 amino acids. The V end lost 0 bases, the J end lost 0 bases, and 15 bases lay between the germline ends. The CDR3 DNA sequence: TGCGCCAGCAGCTTGGCCGGCATACCATCCATGAACACTGAAGCTTTCTTT. Residues: CASSLAGIPSMNTEAFF.

This clone was detected only a few times. CDR3 sequence reads: CASSLGPTDTQYF. CDR3 nucleotide sequence: TGTGCCAGCAGCTTAGGGCCCACAGATACGCAGTATTTT. This chain uses TRBV11-1 with TRBJ2-3; D gene uncertain. This CDR3 spans 13 amino acids. V dropped 1 base and J dropped 2 bases, with 4 bases sitting between them. From germline, CDR1 is SGHAT and CDR2 FQDESV (reference sequence). Combining the CDR3 with reference TRBV11-1 and TRBJ2-3 gives the whole variable domain EAEVAQSPRYKITEKSQAVAFWCDPISGHATLYWYRQILGQGPELLVQFQDESVVDDSQLPKDRFSAERLKGVDSTLKIQPAELGDSAMYLCASSLGPTDTQYFGPGTRLTVL.